Shown below are 22 T cell receptor beta chains from a single sample sequenced in a study of blood T cells in healthy people across ages. Combining a sample-barcoded 5' primer with a J-beta primer mix, a second PCR ran for roughly 7 to 12 cycles. Via MiXCR, TCRdb re-called the 5' RACE reads, giving one row per CDR3 protein. The data hold fewer than 2,000,000 distinct CDR3 sequences, with more than 35% observed a single time. Material for sequencing was blood. These receptors all stem from a human donor in good health.

This clonotype was detected only a few times. The gene calls are TRBV30 and TRBJ2-7; TRBD1 agrees at 11 bases. Germline V lookup: CDR1 GTSNPN, CDR2 SVGIG (reference sequence). The CDR3 length is 14 residues. Losses at the gene ends were 3 bases for V and 2 bases for J; bases not matched to a gene: 3. DNA for the CDR3: TGTGCCTGGAGGGGGACAGGGGGGACCTACGAGCAGTACTTC. It translates to CAWRGTGGTYEQYF.

This clonotype turned up a few times. The chain employs TRBV11-2 and TRBJ2-7, with D hard to call. V lost 5 bases and J lost 0, with 5 bases in between. The germline V gene encodes CDR1 SGHAT and CDR2 FQNNGV. The CDR3 has 12 residues. CDR3 nucleotide sequence: TGTGCCAGCAGCCGGTTCTCCTACGAGCAGTACTTC. It encodes CASSRFSYEQYF. The entire variable domain, with the rest obtained from reference TRBV11-2 and TRBJ2-7, is as follows: EAGVAQSPRYKIIEKRQSVAFWCNPISGHATLYWYQQILGQGPKLLIQFQNNGVVDDSQLPKDRFSAERLKGVDSTLKIQPAKLEDSAVYLCASSRFSYEQYFGPGTRLTVT.

A note on this clonotype: The germline gene is not matched at one end of the junction; a read error may be the cause. The chain couples TRBV7-7 to TRBJ2-2; TRBD1 aligns across 8 bases. CDR3 length: 14 amino acids. CDR1 is SSHAT, CDR2 FNYEAQ, per germline (reference sequence). Written as DNA, the CDR3 is TGTGCTAGCAGCTCCCAGGGGGCGTCCGGGGAGCTGTTTTTT. Translating gives CASSSQGASGELFF. Supplemented by reference TRBV7-7 and TRBJ2-2, the full variable domain reads GAGVSQSPRYKVTKRGQDVTLRCDPISSHATLYWYQQALGQGPEFLTYFNYEAQPDKSGLPSDRFSAERPEGSISTLTIQRTEQRDSAMYRCASSSQGASGELFFGEGSRLTVL.

This chain joins TRBV7-9 and TRBJ1-1, with D maybe TRBD1 (5 bases). In germline, CDR1 is SEHNR, CDR2 FQNEAQ (reference sequence). The V gene lost 5 bases and the J gene lost 1 base, with 20 bases spanning the gap. CDR3 length: 17 amino acids. DNA for the CDR3: TGTGCCAGCAGCATATTCTCCAGGGTGTATGGGAACACTGAAGCTTTCTTT. Amino acids: CASSIFSRVYGNTEAFF. Using reference TRBV7-9 and TRBJ1-1 for the parts outside the CDR3, the full variable domain is DTGVSQNPRHKITKRGQNVTFRCDPISEHNRLYWYRQTLGQGPEFLTYFQNEAQLEKSRLLSDRFSAERPKGSFSTLEIQRTEQGDSAMYLCASSIFSRVYGNTEAFFGQGTRLTVV.

The rearrangement uses TRBV3-1 and TRBJ2-1; 10 bases match TRBD2. The V gene end was trimmed by 2 bases and the J gene end by 4 bases; junction bases not matched to a gene: 5. Germline V gene lookup returns CDR1 LGHDT and CDR2 YNNKEL (reference sequence). This CDR3 comprises 16 residues. CDR3 in amino acids: CASSQLLAGLYNEQFF. CDR3 coding DNA: TGTGCCAGCAGCCAATTACTAGCGGGACTTTACAATGAGCAGTTCTTC.

The V and J genes are TRBV5-6 and TRBJ1-2, with 8 bases identical to TRBD1. Trimming at V came to 0 bases and at J to 8 bases, leaving 9 bases not matched to a gene. Germline V lookup: CDR1 SGHDT, CDR2 YYEEEE. The CDR3 totals 15 residues. This CDR3 reads CASSLEPSGGLGYTF. In DNA, the CDR3 is TGTGCCAGCAGCTTGGAGCCGTCAGGGGGCTTGGGCTACACCTTC.

This chain uses TRBV11-2 with TRBJ2-1, with D tentatively TRBD2 (6 bases). The CDR3 is 17 amino acids. Germline V CDR1 and CDR2: SGHAT, FQNNGV. Deletions cut 2 bases from V and 9 bases from J, with 23 bases between. Here the CDR3 reads CASSLPVRGTPSGEQFF. CDR3 DNA: TGTGCCAGCAGCTTACCTGTACGGGGGACCCCAAGCGGTGAGCAGTTCTTC.

The sample holds a few counts of this clonotype. V and J are TRBV12-3 or TRBV12-4 and TRBJ2-6; a possible D gene is TRBD1 (5 bases). The CDR3 extends over 13 amino acids. The V gene lost 7 bases and the J gene lost 5 bases, with 9 bases spanning the gap. CDR3 DNA sequence: TGTGCCAGCATGGCGGACAGGGCCAACGTCCTGACTTTC. Its protein is CASMADRANVLTF.

V and J are TRBV7-9 and TRBJ1-2, with a possible D match to TRBD1 (5 bases). Germline CDR1 SEHNR, CDR2 FQNEAQ (reference sequence). Deletions cut 5 bases from V and 6 bases from J, with 19 bases between. The CDR3 runs 15 residues. The CDR3, as DNA: TGTGCCAGCAGCGCCTCCCGGGGACCCCTCGATGGCTACACCTTC. Encoded protein: CASSASRGPLDGYTF. The complete variable domain, with remaining parts taken from reference TRBV7-9 and TRBJ1-2, reads DTGVSQNPRHKITKRGQNVTFRCDPISEHNRLYWYRQTLGQGPEFLTYFQNEAQLEKSRLLSDRFSAERPKGSFSTLEIQRTEQGDSAMYLCASSASRGPLDGYTFGSGTRLTVV.

V and J are TRBV7-2 and TRBJ2-7; the D gene is possibly TRBD1 (5 bases). CDR1 and CDR2 (germline): SGHTA, FQGNSA. The CDR3 has 15 amino acids. Trimming removed 5 bases from V and 2 bases from J, with 16 bases in between. The CDR3 loop is CASSHLRESAYEQYF. CDR3 sequence (DNA): TGTGCCAGCAGCCACCTCAGGGAATCGGCCTACGAGCAGTACTTC.

This chain uses TRBV20-1 with TRBJ2-7; 12 bases are shared with TRBD1. Germline V gene lookup returns CDR1 DFQATT and CDR2 SNEGSKA (reference sequence). This CDR3 region has 12 residues. The CDR3 loop reads CSPGTGGDEQYF. The CDR3 region has the DNA TGCAGCCCCGGGACAGGGGGCGACGAGCAGTACTTC.

This clonotype was recorded a few times. This chain links TRBV5-1 with TRBJ2-3; TRBD2 matches at 15 bases. The J segment lost 3 bases and the V segment lost 4 bases, leaving 6 bases of the junction unmatched. The V gene's germline CDR1 is SGHRS and CDR2 YFSETQ. The CDR3 loop spans 17 amino acids. The CDR3 loop reads CASSPGTSGGLTDTQYF. CDR3 sequence (DNA): TGCGCCAGCAGCCCTGGGACTAGCGGGGGGCTGACAGATACGCAGTATTTT.

The chain carries TRBV4-3 and TRBJ2-4; 9 positions match TRBD1. The DNA end lines up better with TRBJ2-7; the J call may be wrong. The length of the CDR3 is 16 residues. CDR1 and CDR2 from the germline V gene are LGHNA and YSLEER. The chain's CDR3 is CASSQALRDRAYEQYF. The CDR3, as DNA: TGCGCCAGCAGCCAAGCCCTAAGGGACAGGGCCTACGAGCAGTACTTC.

The chain couples TRBV10-3 to TRBJ2-3; a possible D gene is TRBD2 (7 bases). The CDR3 totals 14 residues. Germline values: CDR1 ENHRY, CDR2 SYGVKD. V lost 2 bases, J lost 4 bases, and 10 bases lay in between. The CDR3 DNA is TGTGCCATCAGTGAGGGGCGGGGGCCAGATACGCAGTATTTT. Its protein is CAISEGRGPDTQYF.

The chain employs TRBV15 and TRBJ2-5; D perhaps matches TRBD1 (5 bases). The CDR3 contains 15 residues. The V end was cut by 3 bases, the J end by 11 bases, with 22 bases between. Germline-derived CDR1 and CDR2 are LNHNV and YYDKDF (reference sequence). The CDR3 protein is CATSRQRTGANEQYF. Written as DNA, the CDR3 is TGTGCCACCAGCAGGCAAAGAACAGGAGCTAATGAGCAGTACTTC.

The genes are TRBV7-2 and TRBJ1-4, with D possibly matching TRBD1 (5 bases). From germline, CDR1 is SGHTA and CDR2 FQGNSA. The V and J ends lost 3 bases and 6 bases respectively, with 8 bases between them. The CDR3 runs 13 residues. The CDR3 region is CASSLDIDEKLFF. The CDR3 bases are TGTGCCAGCAGCTTGGACATAGATGAAAAACTGTTTTTT.

This clonotype showed up many times. The chain couples TRBV12-3 or TRBV12-4 to TRBJ2-1; 7 nucleotides match TRBD1. The CDR3 totals 14 residues. Trimming took 6 bases from V and 3 from J; bases not matched to a gene: 5. CDR3 nucleotides: TGTGCCAGCAGCACCGGGACAGTCTACAATGAGCAGTTCTTC. Protein product: CASSTGTVYNEQFF.

This clonotype was observed a few times. V gene TRBV4-1 combines with J gene TRBJ2-1; the D gene is possibly TRBD1 (5 bases). Per the germline V gene, CDR1 is MGHRA and CDR2 is YSYEKL. CDR3 length: 16 amino acids. V was cut by 0 bases and J by 4 bases, with 13 bases left in between. In nucleotides, the CDR3 is TGCGCCAGCAGCCAAGACTTACAGGACGAATACAATGAGCAGTTCTTC. Protein sequence: CASSQDLQDEYNEQFF.

The chain couples TRBV29-1 to TRBJ1-2; weak D call: TRBD1 (5 bases). The CDR3 extends over 14 amino acids. Deletions cut 2 bases from V and 6 bases from J, with 16 bases between. CDR1 and CDR2 from the germline V gene are SQVTM and ANQGSEA. CDR3 bases: TGCAGCGTTGAAATATGGCAGGGATTAGATGGCTACACCTTC. Protein sequence: CSVEIWQGLDGYTF.

This clonotype occurred a few times. The CDR3 region has the DNA TGTGCCAGCAGCTATAGCGGGGGGGCAGGAGATACGCAGTATTTT. Its protein is CASSYSGGAGDTQYF. The chain carries TRBV7-3 and TRBJ2-3, with 11 bases fitting TRBD2. The CDR3 spans 15 residues. Germline CDR1 and CDR2: SGHTA and FQGTGA. V was clipped by 4 bases and J by 5 bases; unmatched bases: 5.

The chain employs TRBV6-5 and TRBJ2-2; D gene uncertain. The CDR3 is 15 amino acids. Trimming left V 0 bases short and J 4 bases short, with 9 bases between. Germline V lookup: CDR1 MNHEY, CDR2 SVGAGI. The CDR3 loop is CASSYSPRLTGELFF. The CDR3 nucleotides are TGTGCCAGCAGTTACTCGCCCCGACTCACCGGGGAGCTGTTTTTT.

The chain employs TRBV6-5 and TRBJ1-4; 8 nucleotides match TRBD1. The CDR3 covers 14 residues. The V and J ends lost 8 bases and 6 bases, in that order; junction bases with no gene match: 8. The germline CDR1 and CDR2 sequences are MNHEY and SVGAGI. CDR3 DNA sequence: TGTGCCAGCCAAGCGGGACAGGTGGATGAAAAACTGTTTTTT. Translated: CASQAGQVDEKLFF.